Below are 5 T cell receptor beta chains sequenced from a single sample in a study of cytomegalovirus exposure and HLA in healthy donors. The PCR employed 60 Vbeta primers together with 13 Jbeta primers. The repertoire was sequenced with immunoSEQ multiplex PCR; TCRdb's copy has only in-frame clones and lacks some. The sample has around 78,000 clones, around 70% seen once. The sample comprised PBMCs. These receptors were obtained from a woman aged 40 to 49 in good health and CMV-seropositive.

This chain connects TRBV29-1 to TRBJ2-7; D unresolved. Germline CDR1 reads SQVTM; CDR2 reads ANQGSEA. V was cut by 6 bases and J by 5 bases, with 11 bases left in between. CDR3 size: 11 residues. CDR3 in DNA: TGCAGCGTCGAGGCTAGTAACGAGCAGTACTTC. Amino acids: CSVEASNEQYF.

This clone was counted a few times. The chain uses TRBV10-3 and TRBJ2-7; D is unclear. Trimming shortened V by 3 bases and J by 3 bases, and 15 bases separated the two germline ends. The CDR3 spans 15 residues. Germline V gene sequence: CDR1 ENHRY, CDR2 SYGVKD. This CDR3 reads CAISDLRGSGYEQYF. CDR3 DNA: TGTGCCATCAGTGACCTTCGTGGGTCAGGCTACGAGCAGTACTTC.

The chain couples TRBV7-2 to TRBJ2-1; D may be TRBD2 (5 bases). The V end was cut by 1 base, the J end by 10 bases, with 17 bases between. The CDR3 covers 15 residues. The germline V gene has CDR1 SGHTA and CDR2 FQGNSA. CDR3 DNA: TGTGCCAGCAGCTTAGAAACCGGACTGCCTTGGGAGCAGTTCTTC. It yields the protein CASSLETGLPWEQFF. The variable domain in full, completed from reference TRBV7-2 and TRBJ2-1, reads GAGVSQSPSNKVTEKGKDVELRCDPISGHTALYWYRQSLGQGLEFLIYFQGNSAPDKSGLPSDRFSAERTGGSVSTLTIQRTQQEDSAVYLCASSLETGLPWEQFFGPGTRLTVL.

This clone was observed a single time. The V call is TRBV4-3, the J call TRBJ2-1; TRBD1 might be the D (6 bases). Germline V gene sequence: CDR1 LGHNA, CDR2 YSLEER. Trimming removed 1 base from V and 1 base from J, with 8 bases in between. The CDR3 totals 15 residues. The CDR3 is CASSQGTESYNEQFF. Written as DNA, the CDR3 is TGCGCCAGCAGCCAAGGGACAGAATCCTACAATGAGCAGTTCTTC.

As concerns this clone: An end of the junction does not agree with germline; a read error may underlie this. In DNA form, the CDR3 reads TGTGCCAGCAGTAGGGGGGGGCCAACCGGGGAGCTGTTTTTT. It codes for CASSRGGPTGELFF. The chain recombines TRBV19 with TRBJ2-2, with D maybe TRBD2 (7 bases). The CDR3 extends over 14 amino acids. Germline V gene lookup returns CDR1 LNHDA and CDR2 SQIVND (reference sequence).